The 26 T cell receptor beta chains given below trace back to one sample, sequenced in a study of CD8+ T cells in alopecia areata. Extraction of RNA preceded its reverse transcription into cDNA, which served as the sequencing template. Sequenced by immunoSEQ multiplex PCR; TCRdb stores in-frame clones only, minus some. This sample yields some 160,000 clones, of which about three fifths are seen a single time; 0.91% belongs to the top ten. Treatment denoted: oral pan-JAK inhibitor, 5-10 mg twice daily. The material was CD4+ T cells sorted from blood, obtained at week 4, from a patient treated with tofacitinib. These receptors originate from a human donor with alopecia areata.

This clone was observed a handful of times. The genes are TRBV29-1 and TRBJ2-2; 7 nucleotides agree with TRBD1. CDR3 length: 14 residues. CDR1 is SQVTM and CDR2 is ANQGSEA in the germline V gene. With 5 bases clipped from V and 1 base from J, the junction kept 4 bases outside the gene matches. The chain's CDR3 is CSVLYRGNTGELFF. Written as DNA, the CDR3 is TGCAGCGTTTTGTACAGGGGGAACACCGGGGAGCTGTTTTTT.

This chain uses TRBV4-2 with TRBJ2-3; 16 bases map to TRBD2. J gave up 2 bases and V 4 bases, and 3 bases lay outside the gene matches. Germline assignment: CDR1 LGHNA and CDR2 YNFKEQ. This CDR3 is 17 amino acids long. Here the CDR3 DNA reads TGTGCCAGCAGCCCGGGACTAGCGGGGGGGCTCACAGATACGCAGTATTTT. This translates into CASSPGLAGGLTDTQYF.

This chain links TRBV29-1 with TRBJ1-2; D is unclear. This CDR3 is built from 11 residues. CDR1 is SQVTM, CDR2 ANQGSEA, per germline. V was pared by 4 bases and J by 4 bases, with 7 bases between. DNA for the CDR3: TGCAGCGTTGTGGCAGGCTATGGCTACACCTTC. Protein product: CSVVAGYGYTF.

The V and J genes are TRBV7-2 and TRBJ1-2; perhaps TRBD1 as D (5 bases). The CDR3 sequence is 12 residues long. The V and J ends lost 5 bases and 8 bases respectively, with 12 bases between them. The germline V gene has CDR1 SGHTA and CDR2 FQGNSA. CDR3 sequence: CASSPGTAGYTF. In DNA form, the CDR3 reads TGTGCCAGCAGCCCAGGGACCGCGGGCTACACCTTC. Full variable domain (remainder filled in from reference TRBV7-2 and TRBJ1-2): GAGVSQSPSNKVTEKGKDVELRCDPISGHTALYWYRQSLGQGLEFLIYFQGNSAPDKSGLPSDRFSAERTGGSVSTLTIQRTQQEDSAVYLCASSPGTAGYTFGSGTRLTVV.

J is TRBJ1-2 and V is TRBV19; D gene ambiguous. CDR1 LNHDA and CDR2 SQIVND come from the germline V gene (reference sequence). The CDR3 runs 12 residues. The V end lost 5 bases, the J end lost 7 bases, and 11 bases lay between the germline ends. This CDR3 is CASSLNGVGYTF. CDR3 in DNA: TGTGCCAGTAGTCTGAATGGGGTTGGCTACACCTTC.

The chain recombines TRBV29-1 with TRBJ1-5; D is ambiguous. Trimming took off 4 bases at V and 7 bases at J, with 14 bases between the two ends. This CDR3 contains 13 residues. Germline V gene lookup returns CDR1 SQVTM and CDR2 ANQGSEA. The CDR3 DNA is TGCAGCGTTGGTCGCGGGATTGGGCAGCCCCAGCATTTT. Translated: CSVGRGIGQPQHF.

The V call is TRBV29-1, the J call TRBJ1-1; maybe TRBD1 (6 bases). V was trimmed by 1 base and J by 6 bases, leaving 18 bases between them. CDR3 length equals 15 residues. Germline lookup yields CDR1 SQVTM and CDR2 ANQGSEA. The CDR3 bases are TGCAGCGTTGAAGGTGTAATAGGGGGTCAGCCTGAAGCTTTCTTT. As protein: CSVEGVIGGQPEAFF.

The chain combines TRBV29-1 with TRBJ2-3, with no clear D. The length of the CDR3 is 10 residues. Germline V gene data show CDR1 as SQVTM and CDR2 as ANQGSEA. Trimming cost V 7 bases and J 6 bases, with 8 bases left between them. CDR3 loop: CSAARDTQYF. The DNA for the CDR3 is TGCAGCGCGGCAAGGGATACGCAGTATTTT.

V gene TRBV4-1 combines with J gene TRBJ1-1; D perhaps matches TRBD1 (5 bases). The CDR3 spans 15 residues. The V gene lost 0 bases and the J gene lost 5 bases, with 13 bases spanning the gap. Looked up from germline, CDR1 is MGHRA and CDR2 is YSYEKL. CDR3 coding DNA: TGCGCCAGCAGCCAAGACGTCAGGGAGGATACTGAAGCTTTCTTT. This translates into CASSQDVREDTEAFF.

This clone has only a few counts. The CDR3 nucleotides read TGTGCCAGCAGTTTCCGGGACAGGGGCTATGGCTACACCTTC. It yields the protein CASSFRDRGYGYTF. The J gene is TRBJ1-2, the V gene TRBV27; TRBD1 agrees at 10 bases. Germline assignment: CDR1 MNHEY and CDR2 SMNVEV (reference sequence). The CDR3 runs 14 residues. Germline trimming cut 3 bases from V and 4 bases from J; bases unmatched to any gene: 2.

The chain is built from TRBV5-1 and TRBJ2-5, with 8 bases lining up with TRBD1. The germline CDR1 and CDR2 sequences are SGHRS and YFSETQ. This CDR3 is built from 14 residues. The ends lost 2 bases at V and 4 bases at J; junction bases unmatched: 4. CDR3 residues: CASSLQGGGETQYF. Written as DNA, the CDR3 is TGCGCCAGCAGCTTACAGGGGGGTGGAGAGACCCAGTACTTC.

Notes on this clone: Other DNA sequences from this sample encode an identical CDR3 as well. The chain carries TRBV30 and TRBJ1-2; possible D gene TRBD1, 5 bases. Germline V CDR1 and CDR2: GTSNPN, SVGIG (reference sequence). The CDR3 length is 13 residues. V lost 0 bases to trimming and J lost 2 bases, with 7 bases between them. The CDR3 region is CAWSVRGNYGYTF. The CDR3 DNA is TGTGCCTGGAGTGTACGGGGGAACTATGGCTACACCTTC.

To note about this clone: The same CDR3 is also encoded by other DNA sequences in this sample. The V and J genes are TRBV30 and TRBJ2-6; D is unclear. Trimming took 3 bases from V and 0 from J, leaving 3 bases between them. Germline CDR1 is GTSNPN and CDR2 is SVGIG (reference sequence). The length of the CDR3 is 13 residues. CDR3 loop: CAWSPSGANVLTF. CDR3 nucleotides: TGTGCCTGGAGCCCCTCTGGGGCCAACGTCCTGACTTTC.

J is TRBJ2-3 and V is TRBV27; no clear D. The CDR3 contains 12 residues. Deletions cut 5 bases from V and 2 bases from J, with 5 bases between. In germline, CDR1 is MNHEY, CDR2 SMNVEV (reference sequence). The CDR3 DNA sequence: TGTGCCAGCAGTCCCAACACAGATACGCAGTATTTT. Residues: CASSPNTDTQYF.

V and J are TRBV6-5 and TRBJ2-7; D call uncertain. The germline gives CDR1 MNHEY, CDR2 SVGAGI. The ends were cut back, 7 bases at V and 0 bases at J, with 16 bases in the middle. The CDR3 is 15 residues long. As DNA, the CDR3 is TGTGCCAGCAAGGTGTTTCGGCCTTACTCCTACGAGCAGTACTTC. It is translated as CASKVFRPYSYEQYF.

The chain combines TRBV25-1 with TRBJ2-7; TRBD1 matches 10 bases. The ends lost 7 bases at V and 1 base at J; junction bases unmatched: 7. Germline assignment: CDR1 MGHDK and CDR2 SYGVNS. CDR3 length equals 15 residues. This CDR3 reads CASTKRTGGSYEQYF. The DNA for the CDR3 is TGTGCCAGCACGAAAAGGACAGGGGGATCCTACGAGCAGTACTTC.

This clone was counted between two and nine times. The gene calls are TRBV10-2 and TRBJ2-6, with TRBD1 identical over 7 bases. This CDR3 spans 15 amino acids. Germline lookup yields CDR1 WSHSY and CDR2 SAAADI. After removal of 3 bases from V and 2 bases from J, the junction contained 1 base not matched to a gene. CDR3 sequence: CASSDTGAGANVLTF. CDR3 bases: TGCGCCAGCAGTGATACAGGGGCTGGGGCCAACGTCCTGACTTTC.

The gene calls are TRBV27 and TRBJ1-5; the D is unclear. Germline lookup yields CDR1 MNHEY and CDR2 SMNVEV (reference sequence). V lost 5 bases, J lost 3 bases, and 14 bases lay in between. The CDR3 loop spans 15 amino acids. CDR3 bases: TGTGCCAGCAGTCCGAATACCGGGGACAATCAGCCCCAGCATTTT. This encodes CASSPNTGDNQPQHF.

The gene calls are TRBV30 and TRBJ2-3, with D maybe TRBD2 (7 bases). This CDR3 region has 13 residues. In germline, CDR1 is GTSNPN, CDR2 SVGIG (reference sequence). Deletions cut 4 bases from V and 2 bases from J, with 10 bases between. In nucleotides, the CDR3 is TGTGCCTGGAATGCGGGGGCCACAGATACGCAGTATTTT. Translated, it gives CAWNAGATDTQYF.

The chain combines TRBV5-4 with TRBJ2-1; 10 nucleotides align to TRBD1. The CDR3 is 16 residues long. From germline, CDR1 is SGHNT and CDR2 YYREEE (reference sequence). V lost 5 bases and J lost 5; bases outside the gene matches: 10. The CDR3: CASRRWDRGPNNEQFF. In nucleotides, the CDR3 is TGTGCCAGCAGGAGATGGGACAGGGGTCCGAACAATGAGCAGTTCTTC.

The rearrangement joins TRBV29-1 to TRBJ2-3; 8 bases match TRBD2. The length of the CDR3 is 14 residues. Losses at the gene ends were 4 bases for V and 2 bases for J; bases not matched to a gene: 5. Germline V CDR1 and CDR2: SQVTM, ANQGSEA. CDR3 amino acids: CSVGAGANTDTQYF. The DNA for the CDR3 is TGCAGCGTTGGAGCGGGGGCGAACACAGATACGCAGTATTTT.

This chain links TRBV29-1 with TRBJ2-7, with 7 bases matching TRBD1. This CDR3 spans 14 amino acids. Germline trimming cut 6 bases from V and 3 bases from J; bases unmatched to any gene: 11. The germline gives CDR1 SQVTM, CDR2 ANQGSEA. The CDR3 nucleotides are TGCAGCGTAGCCAACTCCGGGGACAGCTACGAGCAGTACTTC. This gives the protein CSVANSGDSYEQYF.

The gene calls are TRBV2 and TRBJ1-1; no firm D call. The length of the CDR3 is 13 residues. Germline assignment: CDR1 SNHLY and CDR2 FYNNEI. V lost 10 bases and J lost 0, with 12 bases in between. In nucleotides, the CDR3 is TGTGCCACTTACAGAACTATGAACACTGAAGCTTTCTTT. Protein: CATYRTMNTEAFF.

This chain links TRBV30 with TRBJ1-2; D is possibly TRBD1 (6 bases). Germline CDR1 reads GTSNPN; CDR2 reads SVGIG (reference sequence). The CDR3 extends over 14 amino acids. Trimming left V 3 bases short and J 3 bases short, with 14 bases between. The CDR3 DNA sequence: TGTGCCTGGAGCCCCGACAGGATGGACTATGGCTACACCTTC. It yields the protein CAWSPDRMDYGYTF.

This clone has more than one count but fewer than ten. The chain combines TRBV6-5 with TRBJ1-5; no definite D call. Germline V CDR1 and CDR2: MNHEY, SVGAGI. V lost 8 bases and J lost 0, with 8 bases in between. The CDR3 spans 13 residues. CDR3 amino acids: CASGLYSNQPQHF. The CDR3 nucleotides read TGTGCCAGCGGGCTTTATAGCAATCAGCCCCAGCATTTT.

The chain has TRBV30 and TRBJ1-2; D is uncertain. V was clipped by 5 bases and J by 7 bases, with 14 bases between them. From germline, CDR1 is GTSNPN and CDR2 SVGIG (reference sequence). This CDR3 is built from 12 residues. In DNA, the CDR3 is TGTGCCTGGGAGTCATTAGGTAGTGGCTACACCTTC. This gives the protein CAWESLGSGYTF.